One T cell receptor beta chain is described in this entry. The antigen is not known. V shed 0 bases and J shed 0 bases, with 15 bases lying between them. Germline V gene lookup returns CDR1 LGHNA and CDR2 YSLEER. This CDR3 contains 18 residues. This entry comes from a study of cytomegalovirus exposure and HLA in healthy donors. General study findings and limits: The authors enumerated under 200 TCR beta chains as linked to cytomegalovirus. Many donors shared some public TCRs, even though most TCR sequences were rare. According to a subsequent analysis, TCR clusters from the first cohort were inclined to appear together in the 100 to 150 validation repertoires.

Some clones are missing from TCRdb's copy, which holds only in-frame ones; the method was immunoSEQ multiplex PCR. The profile shows about 100,000 clones, roughly 95% of them singletons. The source material was PBMCs. The chain recombines TRBV4-3 with TRBJ1-3; possibly TRBD1 for D (5 bases). The sequence came from a woman aged 18 to 35 in good health and CMV-seronegative. The CDR3 loop is CASSQEGKTASSGNTIYF. The DNA for the CDR3 is TGCGCCAGCAGCCAAGAAGGAAAGACAGCGAGCTCTGGAAACACCATATATTTT.